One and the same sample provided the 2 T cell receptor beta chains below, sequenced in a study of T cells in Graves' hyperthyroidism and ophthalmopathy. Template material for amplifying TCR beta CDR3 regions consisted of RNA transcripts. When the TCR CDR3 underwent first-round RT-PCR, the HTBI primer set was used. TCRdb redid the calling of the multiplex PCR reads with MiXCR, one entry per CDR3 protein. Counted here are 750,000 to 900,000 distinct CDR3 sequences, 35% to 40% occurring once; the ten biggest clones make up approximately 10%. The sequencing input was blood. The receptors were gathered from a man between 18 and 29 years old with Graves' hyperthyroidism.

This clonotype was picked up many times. The CDR3 nucleotides read TGTGCCAGCAGTGAAGGGTACGAGCAGTACTTC. It translates to CASSEGYEQYF. The chain carries TRBV25-1 and TRBJ2-7; no reliable D call. Germline assignment: CDR1 MGHDK and CDR2 SYGVNS. The V gene lost 2 bases and the J gene lost 4 bases, with 3 bases spanning the gap. This CDR3 spans 11 amino acids.

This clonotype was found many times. The CDR3 sequence: CATSRDKTGANVLTF. Here the CDR3 DNA reads TGTGCCACCAGCAGAGATAAGACAGGGGCCAACGTCCTGACTTTC. The chain joins TRBV15 to TRBJ2-6, with D uncertain. Between the trimmed V and J ends, which lost 0 bases and 4 bases, there was a span of 7 bases. This CDR3 region has 15 residues. Germline V gene sequence: CDR1 LNHNV, CDR2 YYDKDF (reference sequence).